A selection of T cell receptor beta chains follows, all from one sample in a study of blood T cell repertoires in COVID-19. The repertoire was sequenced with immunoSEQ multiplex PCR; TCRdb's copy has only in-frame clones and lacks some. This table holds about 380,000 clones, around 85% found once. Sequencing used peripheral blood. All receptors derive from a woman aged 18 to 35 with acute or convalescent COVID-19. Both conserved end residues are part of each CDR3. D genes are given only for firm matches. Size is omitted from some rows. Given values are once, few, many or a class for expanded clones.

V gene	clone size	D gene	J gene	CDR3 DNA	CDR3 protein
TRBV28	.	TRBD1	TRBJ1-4	TGTGCCAGCGGACAGGAAACTACTAATGAAAAACTGTTTTTT	CASGQETTNEKLFF
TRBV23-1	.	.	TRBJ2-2	TGCGCCAGCAGTCAATCAGGGCTTGAGGGCGGGGAGCTGTTTTTT	CASSQSGLEGGELFF
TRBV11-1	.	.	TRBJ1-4	TGTGCCAGCAGCACGAACACCGGGGAAAAACTGTTTTTT	CASSTNTGEKLFF
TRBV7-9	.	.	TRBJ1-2	TGTGCCAGCAGCTTAAGACAGGAGACTAACTATGGCTACACCTTC	CASSLRQETNYGYTF
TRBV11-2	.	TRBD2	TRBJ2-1	TGTGCCAGCAGCTTAGGGGTTCGACTAGCGGGAGAGGACGAGCAGTTCTTC	CASSLGVRLAGEDEQFF
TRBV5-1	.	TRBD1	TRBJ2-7	TGCGCCAGCAGCTCGCCGGGACAGGGGGCCAACGAGCAGTACTTC	CASSSPGQGANEQYF
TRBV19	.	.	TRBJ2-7	TGTGCCAGTAGTATAGGCTCACTCAATTCCGGCTACGAGCAGTACTTC	CASSIGSLNSGYEQYF
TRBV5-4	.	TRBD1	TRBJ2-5	TGTGCCAGCAGCACAAGACAGGGAGAAGAGACCCAGTACTTC	CASSTRQGEETQYF
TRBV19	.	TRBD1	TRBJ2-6	TGTGCCAGTAGCATATTTACAGGGGCTCGGTCTGGGGCCAACGTCCTGACTTTC	CASSIFTGARSGANVLTF
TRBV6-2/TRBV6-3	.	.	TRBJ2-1	TGTGCCAGCAGTCGCCGCTATAATGAGCAGTTCTTC	CASSRRYNEQFF
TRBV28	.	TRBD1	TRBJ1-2	TGTGCCAGCAGCTCCAGGCCGGGACAGGGTTTTTATGGCTACACCTTC	CASSSRPGQGFYGYTF
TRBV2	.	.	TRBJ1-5	TGTGCCAGCAGCGACAGTGATAGCAATCAGCCCCAGCATTTT	CASSDSDSNQPQHF
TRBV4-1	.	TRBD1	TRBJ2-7	TGCGCCAGCAGCCTACGTGACAGGGGAGAATACGAGCAGTACTTC	CASSLRDRGEYEQYF
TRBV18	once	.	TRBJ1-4	TGTGCCAGCTCACCACTTTCCCCAGAGGCTAATGAAAAACTGTTTTTT	CASSPLSPEANEKLFF
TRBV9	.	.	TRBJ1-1	TGTGCCAGCAGGGCGACAGTGAACACTGAAGCTTTCTTT	CASRATVNTEAFF
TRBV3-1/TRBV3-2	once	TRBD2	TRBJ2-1	TGTGCCACTTGGGGGGAGGGCAGCGATGAGCAGTTCTTC	CATWGEGSDEQFF
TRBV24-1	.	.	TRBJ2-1	TGTGCCACCAGTGATTTGGACAGCCAATCCTACAATGAGCAGTTCTTC	CATSDLDSQSYNEQFF
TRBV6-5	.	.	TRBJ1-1	TGTGCCAGCAGTTACGGTCAGGGTGAAACTGAAGCTTTCTTT	CASSYGQGETEAFF
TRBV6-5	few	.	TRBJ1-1	TGTGCCACCCTGGGGAGGGGACTAGTAAACACTGAAGCTTTCTTT	CATLGRGLVNTEAFF
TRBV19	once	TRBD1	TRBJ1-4	TGTGCCAGTAGATTGCTTACAGGGGATGAAAAACTGTTTTTT	CASRLLTGDEKLFF
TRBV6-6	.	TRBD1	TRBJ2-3	TGTGCCAGCAGTGGACAGGGCGCAGATACGCAGTATTTT	CASSGQGADTQYF
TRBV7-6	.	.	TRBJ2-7	TGTGCCAGCAGCTTATCAGGTTACGAGCAGTACTTC	CASSLSGYEQYF
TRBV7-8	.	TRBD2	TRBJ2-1	TGTGCCAGCAGCACCGGGGGGGCAAACAATGAGCAGTTCTTC	CASSTGGANNEQFF
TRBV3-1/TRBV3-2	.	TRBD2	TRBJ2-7	TGTGCCAGCAGCCCGGGACTAGCGGTCTCAGATGTATACTTC	CASSPGLAVSDVYF
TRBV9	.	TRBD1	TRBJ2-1	TGTGCCAGCAACAGGGGGGAGGCCTACAATGAGCAGTTCTTC	CASNRGEAYNEQFF
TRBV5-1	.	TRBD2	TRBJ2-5	TGCGCCAGCAGATCAGAAGCGGGAGGGCCGGAGACCCAGTACTTC	CASRSEAGGPETQYF
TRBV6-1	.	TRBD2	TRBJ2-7	TGTGCCAGCAGTGAAAGGACTAGCGGGATGTACTCCTACGAGCAGTACTTC	CASSERTSGMYSYEQYF
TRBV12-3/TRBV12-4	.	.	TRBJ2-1	TGTGCCAGCAGCATCCCTAGGGGCGATGAGCAGTTCTTC	CASSIPRGDEQFF
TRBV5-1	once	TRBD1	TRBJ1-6	TGCGCCAGCAGCCTGGACAGGGCTCATAATTCACCCCTCCACTTT	CASSLDRAHNSPLHF
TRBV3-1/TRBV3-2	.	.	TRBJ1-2	TGTGCCAGCAGCCAAGAGCTCGACAGGAGGCATGGCTACACCTTC	CASSQELDRRHGYTF
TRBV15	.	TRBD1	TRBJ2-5	TGTGCCACCACGAGACAGGGGGCGAGCCAAGAGACCCAGTACTTC	CATTRQGASQETQYF
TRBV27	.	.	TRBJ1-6	TGTGCCAGCAGTTTATACGAGGTCGGGAATTCACCCCTCCACTTT	CASSLYEVGNSPLHF
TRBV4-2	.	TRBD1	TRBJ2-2	TGTGCCAGCAGCCGAGGGGACAGGACGAACACCGGGGAGCTGTTTTTT	CASSRGDRTNTGELFF
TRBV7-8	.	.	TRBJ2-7	TGTGCCAGCAGCACGTGGGGGGAGCACCCCTACGAGCAGTACTTC	CASSTWGEHPYEQYF
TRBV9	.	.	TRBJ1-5	TGTGCCAGCAGCGGAGCCTTACAGGGTCAGCCCCAGCATTTT	CASSGALQGQPQHF
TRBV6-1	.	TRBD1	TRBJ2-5	TGTGCCAGCAGTGAAGCGACAGGGCAACAAGAGACCCAGTACTTC	CASSEATGQQETQYF
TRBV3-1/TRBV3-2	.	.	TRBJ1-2	TGTGCCAGCAGCCTGACAGAACGGTATGGCTACACCTTC	CASSLTERYGYTF
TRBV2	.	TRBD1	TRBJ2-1	TGTGCCAGTAGACGACAGGGGAATGAGCAGTTCTTC	CASRRQGNEQFF
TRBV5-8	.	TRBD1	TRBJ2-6	TGTGCCAGCAGCCCCCCCCGGACAGGGGGCTCTGGGGCCAACGTCCTGACTTTC	CASSPPRTGGSGANVLTF
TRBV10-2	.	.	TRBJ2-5	TGCGCCAGCCGACAGCCTAGCCAAGAGACCCAGTACTTC	CASRQPSQETQYF
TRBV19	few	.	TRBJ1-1	TGTGCCAGTAGTTGGGGACAGAACACTGAAGCTTTCTTT	CASSWGQNTEAFF
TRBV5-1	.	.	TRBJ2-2	TGCGCCAGCAGCGCTACTCCGGGAACCGGGGAGCTGTTTTTT	CASSATPGTGELFF
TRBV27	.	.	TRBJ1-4	TGTGCCAGCGCTCCTTCTGGGGCCGAGACAACTAATGAAAAACTGTTTTTT	CASAPSGAETTNEKLFF
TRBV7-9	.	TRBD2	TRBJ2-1	TGTGCCAGCTTGAGGACTAGCGGGAGGGCCGGGGCTGGCAATGAGCAGTTCTTC	CASLRTSGRAGAGNEQFF
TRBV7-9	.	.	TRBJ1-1	TGTGCCAGCAGCTTGGACGGCGGGGCGAACACTGAAGCTTTCTTT	CASSLDGGANTEAFF
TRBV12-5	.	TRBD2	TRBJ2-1	TGTGCTAGTGGTTTGGTAACTTCCTCGACTAGCGGGGGGGCCAAGTATGAGCAGTTCTTC	CASGLVTSSTSGGAKYEQFF
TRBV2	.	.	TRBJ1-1	TGTGCCAACACCCGAGGGCTGGCAGGCGAAATGAACACTGAAGCTTTCTTT	CANTRGLAGEMNTEAFF
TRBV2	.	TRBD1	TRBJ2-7	TGTGCCGCCCGGGACAGCTCCTACGAGCAGTACTTC	CAARDSSYEQYF
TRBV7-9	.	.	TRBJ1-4	TGTGCCAGCAGCTTAGAACAGGGCTCAAATGAAAAACTGTTTTTT	CASSLEQGSNEKLFF
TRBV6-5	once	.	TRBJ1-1	TGTGCCAGCAGTTACTCAACAGCGAACACTGAAGCTTTCTTT	CASSYSTANTEAFF